Described below is a single T cell receptor (beta chain) sequence and its context. Some clones are missing from TCRdb's copy, which holds only in-frame ones; the method was immunoSEQ multiplex PCR. The table has some 80,000 clones, 97% seen once; the top ten hold approximately 0.18%. These data come from a study of technical replicates of blood from several donors. Trimming took 2 bases from V and 5 from J, leaving 13 bases between them. The germline V gene has CDR1 SGHVS and CDR2 FNYEAQ. The CDR3 length is 14 residues. The chain employs TRBV7-6 and TRBJ2-7; possibly TRBD2 for D (5 bases). The TCR sequence derives from a human donor in good health. Sequencing was done on a sample of T cells isolated from PBMCs. The CDR3 nucleotides read TGTGCCAGCAGCTTATGGGCAGACGGGGACGAGCAGTACTTC. Translation: CASSLWADGDEQYF. The full variable domain, completed using reference TRBV7-6 and TRBJ2-7, is GAGVSQSPRYKVTKRGQDVALRCDPISGHVSLYWYRQALGQGPEFLTYFNYEAQQDKSGLPNDRFSAERPEGSISTLTIQRTEQRDSAMYRCASSLWADGDEQYFGPGTRLTVT.